This TCR beta chain was found in a study of T cell repertoires in cytomegalovirus infection. The overall study: Public TCR beta signature analysis indicated the presence of both CMV infection and matching HLA type. Study-wide results and limits: Predominance within the ex vivo response was attributable to HLA-C-restricted CMV-specific TCR beta clonotypes.

CDR1 and CDR2 (germline): SEHNR, FQNEAQ (reference sequence). Trimming cost V 5 bases and J 7 bases; bases outside gene matches: 11. The CDR3 contains 16 residues. Via MiXCR, TCRdb re-called the reads, giving one row per CDR3 protein. The sample lists roughly 320,000 distinct CDR3 sequences; around 10% were seen once. This clonotype appeared many times. Its target is not known. The sequence was collected from a human donor in good health (CMV status not recorded). Some clones in this sample may be carry-over from other donors' samples. The sequenced material came from PBMCs. The V gene is TRBV7-9, the J gene TRBJ1-4; 9 nucleotides align to TRBD1. The CDR3 DNA sequence: TGTGCCAGCAGCCGCCTGGGACAGGGAGGCGGTGAAAAACTGTTTTTT. Its translation: CASSRLGQGGGEKLFF. The full variable domain, its missing parts supplied by reference TRBV7-9 and TRBJ1-4, is DTGVSQNPRHKITKRGQNVTFRCDPISEHNRLYWYRQTLGQGPEFLTYFQNEAQLEKSRLLSDRFSAERPKGSFSTLEIQRTEQGDSAMYLCASSRLGQGGGEKLFFGSGTQLSVL.